A single sample is the source of the 23 T cell receptor beta chains below, sequenced in a study of CD8 T cells in ankylosing spondylitis. Study-wide results and limits: In ankylosing spondylitis blood, a motif of several highly homologous TCR beta variants appeared characteristic.

Their target antigens are unknown. MiXCR was run by TCRdb on the 5' RACE reads, yielding one entry per CDR3 protein. The table has roughly 440,000 distinct CDR3 sequences, 15% to 20% seen once. Sequencing input: blood, either unsorted or a sorted T cell fraction (not recorded which). Receptors originate from a male donor with ankylosing spondylitis.

This clonotype has a handful of counts. Here the CDR3 DNA reads TGCAGTGCCGCGGGAGGGGGGACGGCCGACACCATATATTTT. Residues: CSAAGGGTADTIYF. The chain joins TRBV20-1 to TRBJ1-3, with D possibly TRBD1 on 6 matching bases. Per the germline V gene, CDR1 is DFQATT and CDR2 is SNEGSKA (reference sequence). The V and J ends lost 6 bases and 8 bases respectively, with 20 bases between them. The length of the CDR3 is 14 residues.

The chain couples TRBV28 to TRBJ2-7; no clear D. The germline gives CDR1 MDHEN, CDR2 SYDVKM. Trimming stripped 6 bases from V and 4 bases from J, with 7 bases between. The CDR3 consists of 11 residues. The CDR3 DNA follows: TGTGCCAGCAGCAATAAGTACGAGCAGTACTTC. Translated, it gives CASSNKYEQYF.

In this sample, this clonotype turned up many times. The V call is TRBV29-1, the J call TRBJ1-1; no clear D gene. Germline lookup yields CDR1 SQVTM and CDR2 ANQGSEA. The CDR3 is made up of 11 amino acids. V gave up 4 bases and J gave up 1 base, with 4 bases separating them. This chain's CDR3 is CSVVGNTEAFF. The DNA of the CDR3 is TGCAGCGTTGTAGGGAACACTGAAGCTTTCTTT.

This clonotype was found a few times. V is TRBV29-1 and J is TRBJ2-7, with 9 bases matching TRBD1. The germline gives CDR1 SQVTM, CDR2 ANQGSEA. The ends lost 6 bases at V and 4 bases at J; junction bases unmatched: 10. This CDR3 is built from 14 residues. The chain's CDR3 is CSVVGTGSKYEQYF. The CDR3 coding sequence is TGCAGCGTCGTCGGGACAGGGAGCAAGTACGAGCAGTACTTC.

The gene calls are TRBV6-5 and TRBJ2-1, with D maybe TRBD2 (6 bases). V was shortened by 3 bases and J by 4 bases, with 16 bases between the two germline ends. The CDR3 loop spans 16 amino acids. Germline lookup yields CDR1 MNHEY and CDR2 SVGAGI. The CDR3 here is CASSYRGLGTYNEQFF. The CDR3 DNA reads as TGTGCCAGCAGTTATCGGGGTTTAGGGACTTACAATGAGCAGTTCTTC.

This chain uses TRBV20-1 with TRBJ2-2; perhaps TRBD2 as D (6 bases). Germline loops: CDR1 DFQATT, CDR2 SNEGSKA (reference sequence). The CDR3 loop spans 14 amino acids. V gave up 6 bases and J gave up 1 base, with 12 bases separating them. CDR3 loop: CSAGGSGNTGELFF. The CDR3 coding sequence is TGCAGTGCGGGAGGTAGCGGGAACACCGGGGAGCTGTTTTTT.

This clonotype was counted a few times. The chain employs TRBV5-1 and TRBJ1-1; tentative D call: TRBD1 (6 bases). Trimming stripped 4 bases from V and 1 base from J, with 14 bases between. CDR3 length: 15 amino acids. Germline CDR1 is SGHRS and CDR2 is YFSETQ. CDR3 region: CASSPQGMGNTEAFF. CDR3 sequence (DNA): TGCGCCAGCAGCCCCCAGGGGATGGGGAACACTGAAGCTTTCTTT.

This clonotype has only a few counts. The chain links TRBV6-6 to TRBJ1-5; D gene uncertain. V lost 11 bases and J lost 0, with 11 bases in between. The CDR3 is made up of 13 amino acids. Germline assignment: CDR1 MNHNY and CDR2 SVGAGI (reference sequence). CDR3: CAGSMSSNQPQHF. The CDR3, as DNA: TGTGCCGGCTCAATGAGTAGCAATCAGCCCCAGCATTTT.

This clonotype has more than one count but fewer than ten. The rearrangement uses TRBV11-2 and TRBJ2-1, with TRBD1 as a possible D gene (5 bases). Trimming removed 0 bases from V and 5 bases from J, with 14 bases in between. Germline lookup yields CDR1 SGHAT and CDR2 FQNNGV. The CDR3 extends over 16 amino acids. CDR3 residues: CASSLEGRARNNEQFF. The DNA for the CDR3 is TGTGCCAGCAGCTTAGAGGGCAGGGCGAGGAACAATGAGCAGTTCTTC. Full variable domain (remainder filled in from reference TRBV11-2 and TRBJ2-1): EAGVAQSPRYKIIEKRQSVAFWCNPISGHATLYWYQQILGQGPKLLIQFQNNGVVDDSQLPKDRFSAERLKGVDSTLKIQPAKLEDSAVYLCASSLEGRARNNEQFFGPGTRLTVL.

This clonotype turned up a few times. This chain joins TRBV5-1 and TRBJ1-3; no definite D call. Between the trimmed V and J ends, which lost 4 bases and 0 bases, there was a span of 17 bases. Per germline, CDR1 SGHRS and CDR2 YFSETQ. The CDR3 runs to 17 residues. Written as DNA, the CDR3 is TGCGCCAGCAGCCCAGGTCCTTCGACTCCCTCTGGAAACACCATATATTTT. This sequence encodes CASSPGPSTPSGNTIYF.

This clonotype has just a few counts. The chain has TRBV12-3 or TRBV12-4 and TRBJ1-1; a weak D match, TRBD1 (5 bases). This CDR3 comprises 15 residues. Between the trimmed V and J ends, which lost 2 bases and 0 bases, there was a span of 10 bases. The CDR3 loop is CASSLSAGLNTEAFF. CDR3 nucleotides: TGTGCCAGCAGTTTATCAGCAGGGTTGAACACTGAAGCTTTCTTT.

This clonotype appeared a few times. Here the CDR3 DNA reads TGTGCCAGCAGCGCTCGGGACAGGGGCGATAATTCACCCCTCCACTTT. Translation: CASSARDRGDNSPLHF. The chain recombines TRBV5-4 with TRBJ1-6, with TRBD1 matching 10 bases. Per the germline V gene, CDR1 is SGHNT and CDR2 is YYREEE (reference sequence). The junction had 6 bases not matched to a gene; V was cut back by 4 bases and J by 5 bases. The CDR3 sequence is 16 residues long.

This clonotype was seen repeatedly, ten times or more. The chain recombines TRBV4-1 with TRBJ2-3, with D possibly matching TRBD2 (6 bases). Germline CDR1 is MGHRA and CDR2 is YSYEKL. The CDR3 spans 16 residues. V lost 0 bases and J 2 bases, leaving 12 bases between the germline ends. CDR3 amino acids: CASSQELAFYTDTQYF. In DNA form, the CDR3 reads TGCGCCAGCAGCCAAGAACTAGCCTTCTACACAGATACGCAGTATTTT.

The genes are TRBV5-1 and TRBJ2-1; 11 bases match TRBD2. With 3 bases clipped from V and 7 bases from J, the junction kept 6 bases outside the gene matches. Germline V gives CDR1 SGHRS, CDR2 YFSETQ. The CDR3 consists of 15 residues. In nucleotides, the CDR3 is TGCGCCAGCAGCTCCCCGGGACTAGCGGTAAATGAGCAGTTCTTC. Amino acid sequence: CASSSPGLAVNEQFF.

For the CDR3, the DNA is TGTGCCAGCGGCCCCACAGATACGCAGTATTTT. Translating it yields CASGPTDTQYF. This chain connects TRBV9 to TRBJ2-3; D ambiguous. Germline V gene data show CDR1 as SGDLS and CDR2 as YYNGEE. CDR3 length: 11 residues. Trimming took 7 bases from V and 2 from J, leaving 5 bases between them.

This chain connects TRBV7-3 to TRBJ2-2, with TRBD1 as a possible D gene (6 bases). Germline V lookup: CDR1 SGHTA, CDR2 FQGTGA. The CDR3 length is 14 residues. V shed 6 bases and J shed 0 bases, with 8 bases lying between them. The CDR3: CASRRQANTGELFF. The DNA of the CDR3 is TGTGCCAGCAGACGACAGGCGAACACCGGGGAGCTGTTTTTT.

This clonotype was recorded a few times. V usage is TRBV20-1 and J usage is TRBJ2-3; TRBD2 aligns across 12 bases. The CDR3 has 16 residues. J was trimmed by 2 bases and V by 5 bases; bases with no gene match: 8. The V gene's germline CDR1 is DFQATT and CDR2 SNEGSKA (reference sequence). The CDR3 DNA reads TGCAGTGCTCCCCCCCCTAGCGGGGGGGCCACAGATACGCAGTATTTT. Its translation: CSAPPPSGGATDTQYF.

This rearrangement joins TRBV6-6 to TRBJ2-3; the D is unclear. The CDR3 has 12 amino acids. V lost 6 bases and J 0 bases, leaving 4 bases between the germline ends. In germline, CDR1 is MNHNY, CDR2 SVGAGI (reference sequence). DNA for the CDR3: TGTGCCAGCAGGCAGAGCACAGATACGCAGTATTTT. This gives the protein CASRQSTDTQYF.

Many counts were recorded for this clonotype. Written as DNA, the CDR3 is TGTGCCAGCAGCCAAAGCGCAGGCGGGGACATTCAGTACTTC. As protein: CASSQSAGGDIQYF. This chain links TRBV4-2 with TRBJ2-4, with D possibly matching TRBD2 (6 bases). Germline CDR1 is LGHNA and CDR2 is YNFKEQ. V lost 2 bases and J lost 8, with 13 bases in between. This CDR3 has 14 amino acids.

This clonotype showed up just a few times. The V gene is TRBV20-1, the J gene TRBJ1-5; D not resolved. Germline V gene data show CDR1 as DFQATT and CDR2 as SNEGSKA (reference sequence). CDR3 size: 15 residues. V gave up 6 bases and J gave up 1 base, with 16 bases separating them. The DNA for the CDR3 is TGCAGTGCGCCCGGCAGTGTGTACAGCAATCAGCCCCAGCATTTT. Protein sequence: CSAPGSVYSNQPQHF.

This clonotype has only a few counts. CDR3 amino acids: CASSRSGRHPYEQYF. The CDR3 DNA reads as TGTGCCAGCAGCCGAAGCGGGAGGCACCCCTACGAGCAGTACTTC. This chain links TRBV5-8 with TRBJ2-7; TRBD2 agrees at 9 bases. This CDR3 region has 15 residues. Germline assignment: CDR1 SGHTS and CDR2 YDEGEE. The junction had 7 bases not matched to a gene; V was cut back by 4 bases and J by 2 bases.

V gene TRBV11-2 combines with J gene TRBJ2-6; TRBD2 is a possible D gene (6 bases). CDR3 length: 18 amino acids. Germline loops: CDR1 SGHAT, CDR2 FQNNGV. The ends were cut back, 2 bases at V and 2 bases at J, with 16 bases in the middle. The CDR3 coding sequence is TGTGCCAGCAGCTTATACTTCAGTCGGGGGACTGGGGCCAACGTCCTGACTTTC. This gives the protein CASSLYFSRGTGANVLTF.

J is TRBJ2-2 and V is TRBV20-1; tentatively, D is TRBD1 (6 bases). This CDR3 has 13 amino acids. The germline gives CDR1 DFQATT, CDR2 SNEGSKA (reference sequence). Trimming removed 5 bases from V and 4 bases from J, with 11 bases in between. The CDR3 protein is CSAWTAATGELFF. CDR3 coding DNA: TGCAGTGCTTGGACAGCGGCCACCGGGGAGCTGTTTTTT.